This section outlines one TCR beta chain sequence together with its context. The library put unique molecular identifiers onto individual cDNA molecules. Original analysis: Ranging from about 20,000 to 700,000, TCR counts per sample had a median value of around 90,000. Using its own MiXCR run on the RACE reads, TCRdb lists one record per CDR3 protein. TCRdb, not the authors, supplied the V and J calls. The sample comprises roughly 140,000 distinct CDR3 sequences, approximately 12% of which are singletons, and 1.3% to 1.5% rests with the top ten. The time point: patch test 2, 6 weeks after DPC sensitization. Indicated treatment: therapeutic diphenylcyclopropenone sensitization with weekly scalp DPC. The data stem from a study of human T cells and chemical hapten exposure. As for the study in general: For the approximately 25-week duration of the study, patients were given weekly doses of diphenylcyclopropenone on the scalp. TCR yields differed between samples (mainly from small differences in pooled library volume).

The CDR3 spans 14 residues. The junction had 5 bases not matched to a gene; V was cut back by 7 bases and J by 2 bases. This TCR derives from a woman between 50 and 59 years old with alopecia areata. Some clones in this sample may be carry-over from other donors' samples. The chain uses TRBV12-3 or TRBV12-4 and TRBJ1-1; 9 nucleotides align to TRBD1. The source was whole blood, collected in connection with sensitization to the hapten diphenylcyclopropenone (DPC). The CDR3 loop is CASIPGQGNTEAFF. The CDR3 DNA is TGTGCCAGCATCCCGGGACAGGGTAACACTGAAGCTTTCTTT.